The text below deals with one TCR beta chain. The germline V gene has CDR1 SGHKS and CDR2 YYEKEE (reference sequence). V lost 3 bases and J lost 5, with 8 bases in between. The CDR3 has 13 residues. These data are taken from a study of blood T cell repertoires in COVID-19. The overall study: The samples span acute and convalescent COVID-19 from the United States, Italy and Spain. Sources were T cells, B-cell-depleted T cells, or PBMCs; the material itself was cDNA or gDNA.

Patients in Seattle were enrolled during active infection, then followed longitudinally. Original handling: Scientists estimated how many nucleated cells there were by amplifying reference gene primers. TCRdb's copy holds only in-frame clones and misses some; the assay was immunoSEQ multiplex PCR. Clone size and the V and J calls come from that table; the DNA yielded D and trimming. Found here are roughly 100,000 clones, around 90% of them singletons; the top ten hold 1.9%. The clonotype comes from a woman in her forties or fifties with COVID-19, enrolled during active disease. This sequence joins TRBV5-5 and TRBJ1-4, with D tentatively TRBD1 (5 bases). Sequenced sample: peripheral blood. The CDR3 here is CASSSQGNEKLFF. Here the CDR3 DNA reads TGTGCCAGCAGCTCTCAGGGAAATGAAAAACTGTTTTTT.